A single count supports the clone carrying this T cell receptor (beta chain). The sequenced target, TCR beta, came from blood CD8+ and CD4+ T cells. The patients who served as multiple sclerosis controls were treatment-naive and had stable or active relapsing-remitting disease that fulfilled the revised McDonald criteria. The TEMRA cells underwent FACS enrichment, while the CD8+ and CD4+ T cells underwent negative isolation. Reverse transcription used roughly 0.5 to 1 ug RNA and random hexamers. With immunoSEQ multiplex PCR, TCR beta CDR3 was amplified across 54 Vbeta and 13 Jbeta. TCRdb called the immunoSEQ multiplex PCR reads again in MiXCR, with one record for every CDR3 protein. The repertoire holds approximately 200,000 distinct CDR3 sequences, just under 95% seen once, with around 0.082% in the top ten. This sample was included in a study of CD8 T cells in Susac syndrome. The CDR3 is 13 residues long. Looked up from germline, CDR1 is SQVTM and CDR2 is ANQGSEA. V lost 4 bases and J lost 4, with 12 bases in between.

Sequencing used CD4+ T cells from PBMCs. The sequence came from a human donor with multiple sclerosis. V usage is TRBV29-1 and J usage is TRBJ2-3; tentatively, D is TRBD2 (5 bases). CDR3 sequence reads: CSVGGWPPDTQYF. CDR3 nucleotide sequence: TGCAGCGTTGGAGGGTGGCCCCCAGATACGCAGTATTTT.